Following are 20 T cell receptor beta chains from one sample sequenced in a study of blood T cell repertoires in COVID-19. Assay: immunoSEQ multiplex PCR; the TCRdb copy retains only in-frame clones and omits some. The sample carries 200,000 or so clones, roughly 80% recorded once. Specimen: peripheral blood. Receptors were obtained from a woman of 80 years or more with acute or convalescent COVID-19.

The chain carries TRBV10-3 and TRBJ2-2; 7 bases line up with TRBD1. Trimming removed 5 bases from V and 5 bases from J; junction bases left unmatched: 5. This CDR3 comprises 14 residues. Germline lookup yields CDR1 ENHRY and CDR2 SYGVKD. This CDR3 reads CAISQDRDTGELFF. CDR3 sequence (DNA): TGTGCCATCAGTCAAGACAGGGATACCGGGGAGCTGTTTTTT.

The chain links TRBV2 to TRBJ1-5, with D unresolved. The germline V and J ends were trimmed by 3 bases and 6 bases, with 6 bases remaining between them. The germline V gene encodes CDR1 SNHLY and CDR2 FYNNEI. The CDR3 covers 12 residues. As DNA, the CDR3 is TGTGCCAGCAGTGATCTAGGTCAGCCCCAGCATTTT. Translating gives CASSDLGQPQHF.

V and J are TRBV18 and TRBJ1-6, with 7 positions matching TRBD1. The length of the CDR3 is 15 residues. Trimming took 4 bases from V and 5 from J; bases not matched to a gene: 5. CDR1 KGHSH and CDR2 LQKENI come from the germline V gene. Here the CDR3 DNA reads TGTGCCAGCTCACAAGGGGACAGAGATAATTCACCCCTCCACTTT. As protein: CASSQGDRDNSPLHF. The whole variable domain, remainder taken from reference TRBV18 and TRBJ1-6, is NAGVMQNPRHLVRRRGQEARLRCSPMKGHSHVYWYRQLPEEGLKFMVYLQKENIIDESGMPKERFSAEFPKEGPSILRIQQVVRGDSAAYFCASSQGDRDNSPLHFGNGTRLTVT.

The chain combines TRBV7-2 with TRBJ1-2; 11 nucleotides align to TRBD1. The V gene end was trimmed by 4 bases and the J gene end by 7 bases; junction bases not matched to a gene: 8. The CDR3 runs to 15 residues. CDR1 is SGHTA, CDR2 FQGNSA, per germline. The CDR3 spells CASSSAPGTGGGYTF. The DNA for the CDR3 is TGTGCCAGCAGCTCTGCGCCGGGGACAGGGGGTGGCTACACCTTC.

This clone was recorded only once. The chain recombines TRBV7-6 with TRBJ2-1; 8 bases agree with TRBD1. Germline V gene lookup returns CDR1 SGHVS and CDR2 FNYEAQ. This CDR3 comprises 12 residues. V lost 5 bases, J lost 11 bases, and 5 bases stayed unmatched. The CDR3 nucleotides read TGTGCCAGCAGCCTGGGGACAGGCCAGCAGTTCTTC. Its translation is CASSLGTGQQFF. The full variable domain, completed using reference TRBV7-6 and TRBJ2-1, is GAGVSQSPRYKVTKRGQDVALRCDPISGHVSLYWYRQALGQGPEFLTYFNYEAQQDKSGLPNDRFSAERPEGSISTLTIQRTEQRDSAMYRCASSLGTGQQFFGPGTRLTVL.

J is TRBJ1-1 and V is TRBV18; 8 bases fit TRBD1. The germline V gene encodes CDR1 KGHSH and CDR2 LQKENI. This CDR3 has 17 residues. The V and J ends lost 3 bases and 3 bases, in that order; junction bases with no gene match: 12. The CDR3 DNA reads TGTGCCAGCTCACCCGGGACAGGTTTAGGTAGGGACACTGAAGCTTTCTTT. Its protein product is CASSPGTGLGRDTEAFF.

V gene TRBV27 combines with J gene TRBJ2-1, with TRBD2 matching 11 bases. J lost 5 bases, V lost 6 bases, and 6 bases had no gene match. The CDR3 runs to 15 residues. Germline V gene sequence: CDR1 MNHEY, CDR2 SMNVEV (reference sequence). CDR3 nucleotides: TGTGCCAGCAGCCGACTAGCGGGGAACGACAATGAGCAGTTCTTC. This translates into CASSRLAGNDNEQFF.

This clone was found once. The chain is built from TRBV11-2 and TRBJ2-1; the match to TRBD2 covers 8 bases. Unmatched junction bases numbered 6, after V lost 1 base and J lost 4 bases. Germline CDR1 is SGHAT and CDR2 is FQNNGV. This CDR3 has 16 amino acids. As DNA, the CDR3 is TGTGCCAGCAGCTTAGGTGTTAGCGGGACTTACAATGAGCAGTTCTTC. Its protein product is CASSLGVSGTYNEQFF.

The V call is TRBV5-1, the J call TRBJ2-5; the D gene is possibly TRBD2 (5 bases). Trimming left V 2 bases short and J 4 bases short, with 9 bases between. This CDR3 contains 13 residues. Germline loops: CDR1 SGHRS, CDR2 YFSETQ. CDR3 loop: CASSFTAGETQYF. CDR3 nucleotides: TGCGCCAGCAGCTTCACCGCGGGAGAGACCCAGTACTTC.

The chain joins TRBV5-4 to TRBJ2-3, with D possibly TRBD2 on 6 matching bases. The V end was cut by 4 bases, the J end by 4 bases, with 16 bases between. CDR3 length: 15 residues. CDR1 is SGHNT and CDR2 is YYREEE in the germline V gene (reference sequence). The CDR3 reads CASSLGREWADTQYF. Written as DNA, the CDR3 is TGTGCCAGCAGCCTGGGGCGGGAATGGGCAGATACGCAGTATTTT.

The rearrangement joins TRBV5-1 to TRBJ2-1; 7 bases are a match to TRBD1. V gave up 3 bases and J gave up 9 bases; unmatched junction bases: 12. This CDR3 has 15 residues. Germline loops: CDR1 SGHRS, CDR2 YFSETQ. Here the CDR3 reads CASSSDGQVPSEQFF. DNA of the CDR3: TGCGCCAGCAGCTCCGATGGACAGGTTCCAAGTGAGCAGTTCTTC.

The V gene is TRBV12-3 or TRBV12-4, the J gene TRBJ1-2; D is possibly TRBD1 (5 bases). V lost 6 bases, J lost 7 bases, and 15 bases lay in between. The CDR3 length is 13 residues. The CDR3 protein is CASSLQGYGGYTF. The CDR3 region has the DNA TGTGCCAGCAGCCTTCAGGGATACGGTGGCTACACCTTC.

The chain uses TRBV7-6 and TRBJ1-3; no definite D call. With 3 bases removed from V and 2 bases from J, the gap between germline ends came to 11 bases. Germline values: CDR1 SGHVS, CDR2 FNYEAQ. This CDR3 spans 15 amino acids. The CDR3 nucleotides are TGTGCCAGCAGCTTTCCCTTAGAAGCTGGAAACACCATATATTTT. Its translation: CASSFPLEAGNTIYF.

This clone has only one observation. J is TRBJ1-2 and V is TRBV4-3, with 7 bases lining up with TRBD1. With 0 bases clipped from V and 5 bases from J, the junction kept 9 bases outside the gene matches. CDR1 is LGHNA, CDR2 YSLEER, per germline. The CDR3 has 16 residues. The CDR3 DNA is TGCGCCAGCAGCCAAGATGGGCAGGGGGGCCGGTATGGCTACACCTTC. This gives the protein CASSQDGQGGRYGYTF.

J is TRBJ2-7 and V is TRBV25-1, with D possibly TRBD1 on 5 matching bases. Germline-derived CDR1 and CDR2 are MGHDK and SYGVNS. The CDR3 runs 14 residues. Trimming pared 5 bases from V and 2 bases from J, leaving 13 bases between. CDR3 bases: TGTGCCAGCAGTACCCCGGACACTCCCTACGAGCAGTACTTC. Encoded protein: CASSTPDTPYEQYF.

Only a few counts were recorded for this clone. The rearrangement uses TRBV19 and TRBJ1-4; D ambiguous. V was shortened by 10 bases and J by 8 bases, with 14 bases between the two germline ends. This CDR3 contains 12 residues. CDR1 and CDR2 (germline): LNHDA, SQIVND (reference sequence). Written as DNA, the CDR3 is TGTGCCACTGCCGGGGAAGCAGAAAAACTGTTTTTT. Its protein is CATAGEAEKLFF.

The rearrangement joins TRBV11-3 to TRBJ2-2, with TRBD2 identical over 8 bases. The germline gives CDR1 SGHNT, CDR2 YENEEA. The CDR3 sequence is 13 residues long. V lost 11 bases and J lost 1; bases outside the gene matches: 3. CDR3 region: CAGRGVNTGELFF. As DNA, the CDR3 is TGTGCCGGGCGGGGGGTGAACACCGGGGAGCTGTTTTTT.

The V call is TRBV18, the J call TRBJ2-7, with 8 bases aligning to TRBD2. V dropped 5 bases and J dropped 3; count of bases not matched to a gene: 15. The CDR3 spans 17 residues. Germline lookup yields CDR1 KGHSH and CDR2 LQKENI. The CDR3 DNA sequence: TGTGCCAGCTCATCCCAAGGCATAGCGGGACGAGGCTACGAGCAGTACTTC. Amino acids: CASSSQGIAGRGYEQYF.

J is TRBJ1-1 and V is TRBV19; TRBD1 matches 8 bases. CDR1 and CDR2 from the germline V gene are LNHDA and SQIVND (reference sequence). Trimming cost V 5 bases and J 1 base; bases outside gene matches: 6. The CDR3 runs 15 residues. The CDR3 spells CASSQTGTGNTEAFF. CDR3 bases: TGTGCCAGTAGTCAAACCGGGACAGGGAACACTGAAGCTTTCTTT.

The gene calls are TRBV6-5 and TRBJ2-3; maybe TRBD2 (7 bases). CDR3 length: 14 residues. Germline V gene sequence: CDR1 MNHEY, CDR2 SVGAGI. Trimming shortened V by 7 bases and J by 6 bases, and 17 bases separated the two germline ends. The CDR3 nucleotides are TGTGCCAGCACAAGGGGGGGCCAGTATGATACGCAGTATTTT. This translates into CASTRGGQYDTQYF.